The present entry profiles one T cell receptor (beta chain) with its context. The data derive from a study of blood T cell repertoires in COVID-19. The junction had 4 bases not matched to a gene; V was cut back by 1 base and J by 4 bases. From germline, CDR1 is SGDLS and CDR2 YYNGEE. The length of the CDR3 is 14 residues. Clones were sequenced by immunoSEQ multiplex PCR, and TCRdb holds only the in-frame ones, with some missing. The data show under 300,000 clones, about nine tenths seen once. The chain couples TRBV9 to TRBJ1-2, with 7 positions matching TRBD1. This sequence was found in a man in his sixties who had recovered from COVID-19. The sequenced sample consisted of peripheral blood. The CDR3 sequence: CASSVLGGPYGYTF. The CDR3 DNA reads TGTGCCAGCAGCGTACTAGGGGGCCCCTATGGCTACACCTTC.